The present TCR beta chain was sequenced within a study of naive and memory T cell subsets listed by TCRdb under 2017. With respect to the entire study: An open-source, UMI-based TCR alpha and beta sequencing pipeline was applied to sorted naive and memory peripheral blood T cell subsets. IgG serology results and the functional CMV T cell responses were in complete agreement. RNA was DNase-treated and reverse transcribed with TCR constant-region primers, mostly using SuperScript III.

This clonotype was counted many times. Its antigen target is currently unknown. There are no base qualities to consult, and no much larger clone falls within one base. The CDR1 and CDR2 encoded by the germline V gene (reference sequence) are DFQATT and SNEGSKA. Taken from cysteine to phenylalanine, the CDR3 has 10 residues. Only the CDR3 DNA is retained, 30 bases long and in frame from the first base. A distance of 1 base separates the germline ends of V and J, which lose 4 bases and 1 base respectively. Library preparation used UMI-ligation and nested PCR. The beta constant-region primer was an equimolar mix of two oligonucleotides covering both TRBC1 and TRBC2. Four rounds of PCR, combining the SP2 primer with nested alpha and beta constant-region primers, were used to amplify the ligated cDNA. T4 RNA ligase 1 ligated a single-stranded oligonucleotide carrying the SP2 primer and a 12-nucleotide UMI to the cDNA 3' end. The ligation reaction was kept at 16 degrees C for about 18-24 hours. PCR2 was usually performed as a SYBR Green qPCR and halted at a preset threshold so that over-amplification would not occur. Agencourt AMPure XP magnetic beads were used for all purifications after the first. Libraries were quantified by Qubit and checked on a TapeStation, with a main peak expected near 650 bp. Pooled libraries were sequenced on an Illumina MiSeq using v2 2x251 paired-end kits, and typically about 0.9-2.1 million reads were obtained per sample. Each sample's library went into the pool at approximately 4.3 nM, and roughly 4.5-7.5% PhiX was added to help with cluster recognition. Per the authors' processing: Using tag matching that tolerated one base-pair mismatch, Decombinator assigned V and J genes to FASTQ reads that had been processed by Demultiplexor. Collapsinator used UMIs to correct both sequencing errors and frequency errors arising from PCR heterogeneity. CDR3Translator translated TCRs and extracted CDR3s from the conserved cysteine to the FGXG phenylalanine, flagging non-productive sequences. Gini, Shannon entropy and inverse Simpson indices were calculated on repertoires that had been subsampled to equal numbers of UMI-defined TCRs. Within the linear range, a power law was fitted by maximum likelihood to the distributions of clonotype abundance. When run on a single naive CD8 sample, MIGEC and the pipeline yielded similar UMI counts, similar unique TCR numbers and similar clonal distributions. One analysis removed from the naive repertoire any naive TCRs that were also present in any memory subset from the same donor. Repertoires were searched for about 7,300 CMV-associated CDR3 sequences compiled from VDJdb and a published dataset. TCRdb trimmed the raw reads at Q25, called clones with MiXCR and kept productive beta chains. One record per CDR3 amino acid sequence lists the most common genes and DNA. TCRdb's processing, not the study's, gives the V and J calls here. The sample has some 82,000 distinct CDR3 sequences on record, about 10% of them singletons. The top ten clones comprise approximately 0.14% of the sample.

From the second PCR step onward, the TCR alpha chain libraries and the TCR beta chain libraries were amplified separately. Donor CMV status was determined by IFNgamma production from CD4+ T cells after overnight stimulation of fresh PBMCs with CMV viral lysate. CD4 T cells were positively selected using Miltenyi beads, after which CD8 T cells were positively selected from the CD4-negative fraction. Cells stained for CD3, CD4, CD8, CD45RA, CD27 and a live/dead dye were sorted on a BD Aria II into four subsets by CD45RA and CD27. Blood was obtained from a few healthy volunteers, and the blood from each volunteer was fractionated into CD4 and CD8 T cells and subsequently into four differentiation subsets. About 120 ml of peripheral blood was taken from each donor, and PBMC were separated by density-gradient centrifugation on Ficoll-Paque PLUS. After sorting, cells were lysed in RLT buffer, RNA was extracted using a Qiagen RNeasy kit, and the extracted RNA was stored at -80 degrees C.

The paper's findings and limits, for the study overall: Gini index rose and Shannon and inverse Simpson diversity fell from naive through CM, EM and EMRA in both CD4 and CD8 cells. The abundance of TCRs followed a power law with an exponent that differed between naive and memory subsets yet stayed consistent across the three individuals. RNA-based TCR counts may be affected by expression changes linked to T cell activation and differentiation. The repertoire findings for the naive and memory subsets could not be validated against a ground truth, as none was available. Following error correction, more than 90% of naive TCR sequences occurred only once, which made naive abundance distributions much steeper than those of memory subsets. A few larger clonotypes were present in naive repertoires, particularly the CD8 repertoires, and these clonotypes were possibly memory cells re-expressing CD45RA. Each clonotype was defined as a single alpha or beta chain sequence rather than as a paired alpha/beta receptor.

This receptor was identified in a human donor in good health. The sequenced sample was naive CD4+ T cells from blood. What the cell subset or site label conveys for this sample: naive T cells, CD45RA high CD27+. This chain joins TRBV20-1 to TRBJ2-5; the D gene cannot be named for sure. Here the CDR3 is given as CSATQETQYF. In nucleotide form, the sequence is TGCAGTGCTACCCAAGAGACCCAGTACTTC.